Shown below are 12 T cell receptor beta chains from a single sample sequenced in a study of cytomegalovirus exposure and HLA in healthy donors. Method: immunoSEQ multiplex PCR; TCRdb's copy keeps in-frame clones and lacks some. The table records roughly 150,000 clones, approximately 94% of them present only once. The sample comprised PBMCs. All receptors derive from a man between 18 and 29 years old in good health and CMV-seropositive.

The V and J genes are TRBV6-1 and TRBJ1-2; possible D gene TRBD1, 5 bases. V was shortened by 1 base and J by 4 bases, with 13 bases between the two germline ends. Germline assignment: CDR1 MNHNS and CDR2 SASEGT. The CDR3 has 15 residues. CDR3 in amino acids: CASSEVRQGSYGYTF. The CDR3 DNA is TGTGCCAGCAGTGAAGTGAGGCAGGGCAGCTATGGCTACACCTTC.

The chain joins TRBV27 to TRBJ2-1; 8 nucleotides align to TRBD2. Germline V gene sequence: CDR1 MNHEY, CDR2 SMNVEV (reference sequence). Unmatched junction bases numbered 7, after V lost 10 bases and J lost 2 bases. The CDR3 extends over 14 amino acids. CDR3 protein: CATKLAVPYNEQFF. The DNA for the CDR3 is TGTGCCACCAAACTAGCGGTTCCCTACAATGAGCAGTTCTTC.

In this sample, this clone turned up once. This chain joins TRBV6-1 and TRBJ2-7; 13 bases match TRBD2. After removal of 3 bases from V and 6 bases from J, the junction contained 11 bases not matched to a gene. The germline CDR1 and CDR2 sequences are MNHNS and SASEGT. This CDR3 contains 17 residues. For the CDR3, the DNA is TGTGCCAGCAGTGACCAGGGACTAGCGGGATTACGGGGCGAGCAGTACTTC. This gives the protein CASSDQGLAGLRGEQYF.

This clone was picked up one time. This sequence joins TRBV28 and TRBJ2-7, with 11 bases identical to TRBD2. This CDR3 spans 16 amino acids. Germline V lookup: CDR1 MDHEN, CDR2 SYDVKM. The V and J ends lost 4 bases and 5 bases, in that order; junction bases with no gene match: 10. The CDR3, as DNA: TGTGCCAGCAGTTCTCAACTAGCGGGAGCGTATAACGAGCAGTACTTC. This encodes CASSSQLAGAYNEQYF. Supplemented by reference TRBV28 and TRBJ2-7, the full variable domain reads DVKVTQSSRYLVKRTGEKVFLECVQDMDHENMFWYRQDPGLGLRLIYFSYDVKMKEKGDIPEGYSVSREKKERFSLILESASTNQTSMYLCASSSQLAGAYNEQYFGPGTRLTVT.

The J gene is TRBJ1-2, the V gene TRBV19, with D possibly TRBD1 on 6 matching bases. The CDR3 is 12 residues long. Per germline, CDR1 LNHDA and CDR2 SQIVND (reference sequence). V lost 8 bases to trimming and J lost 8 bases, with 15 bases between them. The CDR3: CASVGGFYGYTF. Written as DNA, the CDR3 is TGTGCCAGTGTAGGGGGATTCTACGGCTACACCTTC.

The V call is TRBV28, the J call TRBJ2-2; 9 positions match TRBD1. Germline CDR1 MDHEN, CDR2 SYDVKM. The CDR3 contains 15 residues. J lost 4 bases, V lost 6 bases, and 6 bases had no gene match. This CDR3 is CASRLGTGITGELFF. The DNA for the CDR3 is TGTGCCAGCAGGCTCGGGACAGGGATCACCGGGGAGCTGTTTTTT.

The genes are TRBV7-9 and TRBJ2-7; TRBD2 might be the D (6 bases). Germline V gene sequence: CDR1 SEHNR, CDR2 FQNEAQ (reference sequence). V was cut by 4 bases and J by 2 bases, with 18 bases left in between. The CDR3 has 16 amino acids. The CDR3 spells CASSSGRRARPYEQYF. Here the CDR3 DNA reads TGTGCCAGCAGCTCAGGAAGGAGGGCGAGACCCTACGAGCAGTACTTC. Filled out from reference TRBV7-9 and TRBJ2-7, the complete variable domain reads DTGVSQNPRHKITKRGQNVTFRCDPISEHNRLYWYRQTLGQGPEFLTYFQNEAQLEKSRLLSDRFSAERPKGSFSTLEIQRTEQGDSAMYLCASSSGRRARPYEQYFGPGTRLTVT.

V usage is TRBV2 and J usage is TRBJ2-7; the D gene is possibly TRBD1 (6 bases). The CDR3 has 15 amino acids. The V end lost 7 bases, the J end lost 0 bases, and 16 bases lay between the germline ends. Germline values: CDR1 SNHLY, CDR2 FYNNEI. CDR3 in DNA: TGTGCCAGCACCCTTAGGACAGAGCTCTCCTACGAGCAGTACTTC. Its protein product is CASTLRTELSYEQYF.

The V gene is TRBV6-5, the J gene TRBJ1-2; no clear D. CDR3 size: 14 residues. The V end lost 0 bases, the J end lost 6 bases, and 11 bases lay between the germline ends. Germline V gene sequence: CDR1 MNHEY, CDR2 SVGAGI. In DNA form, the CDR3 reads TGTGCCAGCAGTTACTCAAGTCAGGTTGATGGCTACACCTTC. It is translated as CASSYSSQVDGYTF.

This chain links TRBV27 with TRBJ1-1; a possible D gene is TRBD1 (5 bases). CDR3 length: 13 residues. In germline, CDR1 is MNHEY, CDR2 SMNVEV (reference sequence). Trimming removed 5 bases at V and 1 base at J, with 8 bases between. In DNA, the CDR3 is TGTGCCAGCAGTCCTACAGGGAACACTGAAGCTTTCTTT. This translates into CASSPTGNTEAFF.

This chain joins TRBV30 and TRBJ2-7; weak D call: TRBD2 (7 bases). The CDR3 length is 12 residues. The V end was cut by 4 bases, the J end by 3 bases, with 10 bases between. Germline assignment: CDR1 GTSNPN and CDR2 SVGIG (reference sequence). The CDR3 coding sequence is TGTGCCTGGAAGGGGGGGGGCTACGAGCAGTACTTC. Protein: CAWKGGGYEQYF.

The chain links TRBV29-1 to TRBJ2-2, with D perhaps matching TRBD1 (5 bases). Trimming removed 5 bases at V and 2 bases at J, with 9 bases between. Germline values: CDR1 SQVTM, CDR2 ANQGSEA. CDR3 length: 13 amino acids. The DNA of the CDR3 is TGCAGCGTTCGACAGCAAAACACCGGGGAGCTGTTTTTT. This gives the protein CSVRQQNTGELFF.